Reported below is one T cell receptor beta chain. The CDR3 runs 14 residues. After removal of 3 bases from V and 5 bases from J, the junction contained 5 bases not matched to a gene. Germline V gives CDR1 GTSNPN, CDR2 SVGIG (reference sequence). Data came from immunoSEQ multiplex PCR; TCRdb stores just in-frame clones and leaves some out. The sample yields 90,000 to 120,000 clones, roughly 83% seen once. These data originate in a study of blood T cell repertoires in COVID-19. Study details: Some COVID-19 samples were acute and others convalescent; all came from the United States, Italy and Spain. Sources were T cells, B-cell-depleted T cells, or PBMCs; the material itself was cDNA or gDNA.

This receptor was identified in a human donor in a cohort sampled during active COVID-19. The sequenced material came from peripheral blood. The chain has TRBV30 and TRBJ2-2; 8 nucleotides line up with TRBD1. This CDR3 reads CAWSGQGATGELFF. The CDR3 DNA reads TGTGCCTGGAGCGGGCAGGGGGCGACCGGGGAGCTGTTTTTT. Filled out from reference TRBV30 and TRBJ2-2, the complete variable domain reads SQTIHQWPATLVQPVGSPLSLECTVEGTSNPNLYWYRQAAGRGLQLLFYSVGIGQISSEVPQNLSASRPQDRQFILSSKKLLLSDSGFYLCAWSGQGATGELFFGEGSRLTVL.